This is a list of T cell receptor beta chains from one sample in a study of T-cell reconstitution after alpha-beta-depleted transplantation in children. TCRdb called the PCR reads again in MiXCR, with one record for every CDR3 protein. Counted here are roughly 400,000 distinct CDR3 sequences, over 40% occurring once; the ten biggest clones make up 27%. The material sequenced was PBMCs, taken before TCRalphabeta/CD19-depleted stem cell transplant. The receptors originated from a girl aged 2-10 years with aplastic anemia, due to receive a stem cell transplant. Both conserved end residues are part of each CDR3. A D gene is named only where the DNA matches it firmly. Rows give clone size only sometimes, using once, few, many, or a class for an expanded clone.

size	V	J	D	CDR3	DNA
many	TRBV3-1	TRBJ2-1	NA	CASSQARGEHNEQFF	TGTGCCAGCAGCCAAGCACGGGGAGAGCACAATGAGCAGTTCTTC
NA	TRBV23-1	TRBJ2-7	NA	CASTPRGTGIKRETGYEQYF	TGCGCCAGCACCCCAAGAGGGACAGGGATCAAGCGGGAGACAGGCTACGAGCAGTACTTC
NA	TRBV7-8	TRBJ1-1	NA	CASSPAVPEAFF	TGTGCCAGCAGCCCCGCAGTCCCCGAAGCTTTCTTT
NA	TRBV28	TRBJ2-3	TRBD2	CASSGAGVGTDTQYF	TGTGCCAGCAGTGGAGCGGGAGTGGGCACAGATACGCAGTATTTT
NA	TRBV12-3/TRBV12-4	TRBJ2-3	NA	CASCRNYDWGRGGTDTQYF	TGTGCCAGCTGTCGAAACTACGACTGGGGCCGAGGGGGCACAGATACGCAGTATTTT
NA	TRBV20-1	TRBJ2-3	NA	CRAIQGTDTQYF	TGCAGGGCTATCCAGGGAACAGATACGCAGTATTTT
NA	TRBV5-1	TRBJ2-1	NA	CASSLAEGDSGEQFF	TGCGCCAGCAGCTTGGCCGAAGGGGACAGCGGGGAGCAGTTCTTC
once	TRBV6-4	TRBJ2-2	TRBD2	CASRRIAGAATGELFF	TGTGCCAGCAGAAGGATAGCGGGAGCGGCCACCGGGGAGCTGTTTTTT
few	TRBV10-2	TRBJ2-1	NA	CASRKADSSYNEQFF	TGCGCCAGCAGGAAAGCGGACAGCTCCTACAATGAGCAGTTCTTC
NA	TRBV18	TRBJ2-5	NA	CASSNFQESQYF	TGTGCCAGCTCAAACTTCCAAGAGAGCCAGTACTTC
NA	TRBV4-1	TRBJ1-4	NA	CASSQPTGSNEKLFF	TGCGCCAGCAGCCAACCGACAGGCAGTAATGAAAAACTGTTTTTT
NA	TRBV29-1	TRBJ2-5	NA	CSVVIRGRETQYF	TGCAGCGTTGTAATCAGAGGGCGGGAGACCCAGTACTTC
NA	TRBV28	TRBJ2-3	NA	CASSSQGYSTDTQYF	TGTGCCAGCAGTTCACAGGGCTACAGCACAGATACGCAGTATTTT
few	TRBV27	TRBJ1-5	NA	CASSLWAESNQPQHF	TGTGCCAGCAGTTTATGGGCCGAATCCAATCAGCCCCAGCATTTT
many	TRBV20-1	TRBJ1-1	NA	CSAMEGVDVEAFF	TGCAGTGCTATGGAGGGGGTGGACGTTGAAGCTTTCTTT
NA	TRBV11-2	TRBJ2-1	TRBD2	CASSLVSRLAGGFNEQFF	TGTGCCAGCAGCTTAGTGTCAAGACTAGCGGGCGGCTTCAATGAGCAGTTCTTC